This paragraph reports one T cell receptor beta chain. Its antigen is not identified. Unique molecular identifiers (one per individual cDNA molecule) were attached. TCRdb analysed the 5' RACE reads with MiXCR anew, one entry per CDR3 protein. The data contain tens of thousands of distinct CDR3 sequences, around a tenth of them seen just once; the ten biggest clones take up roughly a tenth. The data are from a study of early T cells in non-severe SARS-CoV-2 infection. Study-level information: Chains were unpaired, as sequencing was done on bulk RNA from unsorted whole blood.

Notes on the study in general: Lookups in VDJdb leaned toward anti-spike CD8 responses and missed private and CD4 specificities.

CDR1 and CDR2 from the germline V gene are SGHDN and FVKESK. This CDR3 is built from 14 residues. V was pared by 1 base and J by 5 bases, with 11 bases between. The sequencing sample was made of whole blood. The chain uses TRBV14 and TRBJ2-5; TRBD1 is a possible D gene (5 bases). The receptor's source is an adult who was a healthcare worker with PCR-confirmed SARS-CoV-2 infection or an uninfected control (not recorded which). CDR3 sequence: CASSQATGWETQYF. In DNA, the CDR3 is TGTGCCAGCAGCCAAGCAACAGGATGGGAGACCCAGTACTTC.